These T cell receptor beta chains were read from a single sample in a study of blood T cell repertoires in COVID-19. Produced via immunoSEQ multiplex PCR; TCRdb's table is partial and in-frame only. The table has 250,000 to 350,000 clones, about nine tenths seen once. The sequenced sample consisted of PBMCs or T cells enriched from blood (not recorded which). The source is a man aged 60 to 75 who had recovered from COVID-19. CDR3s include the opening cysteine and the closing phenylalanine or tryptophan. D genes are given only for firm matches. Clone size is stated in some rows and not others, as once, few, many or a class when expanded.

-,TRBV11-2,-,TRBJ1-1,TGTGCCAGCAGCTTAGGTAGGAGTCTGAACACTGAAGCTTTCTTT,CASSLGRSLNTEAFF
-,TRBV30,-,TRBJ1-6,TGTGCCTGGGGGGCCCAGAATTCACCCCTCCACTTT,CAWGAQNSPLHF
TRBD1,TRBV6-5,few,TRBJ2-7,TGTGCCAGCAGCGACCAGGGGGAGCACTCCTACGAGCAGTACTTC,CASSDQGEHSYEQYF
-,TRBV3-1/TRBV3-2,-,TRBJ1-2,TGTGCCAGCAGCCATGGCTTAGCACAGGGCATCTATGGCTACACCTTC,CASSHGLAQGIYGYTF
TRBD2,TRBV4-1,-,TRBJ2-1,TGCGCCAGCAGCCAAGGGCCCCCTAGCGGATCAACCGGGAATGAGCAGTTCTTC,CASSQGPPSGSTGNEQFF
TRBD1,TRBV4-1,few,TRBJ1-1,TGCGCCAGCAGCCGTCAAGGCGACAGGGCGGCTGAAGCTTTCTTT,CASSRQGDRAAEAFF
TRBD2,TRBV5-4,-,TRBJ2-7,TGTGCCAGCAGCTTGAGCGGGAGGCTTCACTACGAGCAGTACTTC,CASSLSGRLHYEQYF
-,TRBV2,-,TRBJ2-5,TGTGCCAGCAGTGACCGGGGACTGCTTCAAGAGACCCAGTACTTC,CASSDRGLLQETQYF
TRBD2,TRBV27,-,TRBJ2-1,TGTGCCAGCAGTCACGGGACTAGCAATGAGCAGTTCTTC,CASSHGTSNEQFF
TRBD1,TRBV10-3,-,TRBJ1-4,TGTGCCATCAGCCGGGACAGTGGGGTTGCTAATGAAAAACTGTTTTTT,CAISRDSGVANEKLFF
TRBD2,TRBV3-1/TRBV3-2,-,TRBJ2-3,TGTGCCAGCAGGTTGGCGGGGGGGCCAGAAGATACGCAGTATTTT,CASRLAGGPEDTQYF
-,TRBV11-2,-,TRBJ2-2,TGTGCCAGCAGCTTAGTCCAGGGGTTTTCGGGCGGGGAGCTGTTTTTT,CASSLVQGFSGGELFF
TRBD1,TRBV4-3,-,TRBJ1-2,TGCGCCAGCAGCCAAGCCTCAGGGGGCGGAGGTGGCTACACCTTC,CASSQASGGGGGYTF
-,TRBV6-5,-,TRBJ1-2,TGTGCCAGCAGTTACTCAGGGAGGGGAGCTTATGGCTACACCTTC,CASSYSGRGAYGYTF
-,TRBV11-2,once,TRBJ2-5,TGTGCCAGCAGCACGGGCGGGACAGAACAAGAGACCCAGTACTTC,CASSTGGTEQETQYF
-,TRBV19,-,TRBJ1-1,TGTGCCAGTAGTATTTCAGAAAACACTGAAGCTTTCTTT,CASSISENTEAFF
TRBD2,TRBV14,once,TRBJ2-5,TGTGCCAGCAGCCCCCTCGGGGGGAATAACCAAGAGACCCAGTACTTC,CASSPLGGNNQETQYF
-,TRBV11-2,-,TRBJ2-7,TGTGCCAGCAGCCCCCGAGGGTCCGGCTACGAGCAGTACTTC,CASSPRGSGYEQYF
TRBD1,TRBV5-1,few,TRBJ1-4,TGCGCCAGCAGCACGGGACAGACTTATAATGAAAAACTGTTTTTT,CASSTGQTYNEKLFF
TRBD1,TRBV3-1/TRBV3-2,-,TRBJ2-1,TGTGCCAGCAGCCGACAGGGATCCAACAATGAGCAGTTCTTC,CASSRQGSNNEQFF
TRBD2,TRBV24-1,-,TRBJ2-1,TGTGCCACCAGTGACACTAGCGGGAGGTACAACAATGAGCAGTTCTTC,CATSDTSGRYNNEQFF
-,TRBV19,-,TRBJ1-1,TGTGCCAGTAGCGGACAGACGAACACTGAAGCTTTCTTT,CASSGQTNTEAFF
TRBD1,TRBV10-2,-,TRBJ2-7,TGCGCCAGCAGTGGAGGGACAGGGCTCTACGAGCAGTACTTC,CASSGGTGLYEQYF
-,TRBV6-1,-,TRBJ2-7,TGTGCCAGCAGTGTCGGGGGAGACTTATATCCTTATGAAACAACCTACGAGCAGTACTTC,CASSVGGDLYPYETTYEQYF
TRBD1,TRBV11-2,few,TRBJ2-7,TGTGCCAGCAGCAGACAGGGGGCTATGTACGAGCAGTACTTC,CASSRQGAMYEQYF
-,TRBV7-9,-,TRBJ1-5,TGTGCCAGCAGCGCGGGGGGGTCACTGAGGCCCCAGCATTTT,CASSAGGSLRPQHF
-,TRBV30,-,TRBJ1-5,TGTGCCTGGAGTTCGACGACGGGGAATCAGCCCCAGCATTTT,CAWSSTTGNQPQHF
-,TRBV4-2,few,TRBJ1-4,TGTGCCAGCAGCCATTATCAGGGAGGAACTAATGAAAAACTGTTTTTT,CASSHYQGGTNEKLFF
-,TRBV3-1/TRBV3-2,-,TRBJ1-4,TGTGCCAGCAGCCAAGGCAGGACAGTGAATGAAAAACTGTTTTTT,CASSQGRTVNEKLFF
-,TRBV10-3,-,TRBJ2-7,TGTGCCATCAGTGGTACTTCAGGCGAGCAGTACTTC,CAISGTSGEQYF
TRBD2,TRBV29-1,-,TRBJ2-3,TGCAGCGTGGGACTAGCGGGAAGCACAGATACGCAGTATTTT,CSVGLAGSTDTQYF
TRBD1,TRBV5-4,-,TRBJ1-2,TGTGCCAGCAGCTATCCGGGGACAGCCTACACCTTC,CASSYPGTAYTF
TRBD1,TRBV6-5,-,TRBJ1-2,TGTGCCATATCTCGGACAGGGGGTAACTATGGCTACACCTTC,CAISRTGGNYGYTF
-,TRBV6-5,once,TRBJ1-6,TGTGCCAGCAGACTGGGCCAGGGAAAGGATTCACCCCTCCACTTT,CASRLGQGKDSPLHF
-,TRBV10-3,-,TRBJ2-3,TGTGCCATTGGACAAGATACGCAGTATTTT,CAIGQDTQYF
-,TRBV2,-,TRBJ1-6,TGTGCCAGCAGAGCGAACAGGAATTCACCCCTCCACTTT,CASRANRNSPLHF
TRBD1,TRBV19,-,TRBJ1-1,TGTGCCAGTATAGGACAGGGAACGGGCACTGAAGCTTTCTTT,CASIGQGTGTEAFF
-,TRBV6-2/TRBV6-3,-,TRBJ2-7,TGTGCCAGCAGTCGGTCGAGGGAGAGCTACGAGCAGTACTTC,CASSRSRESYEQYF
-,TRBV18,-,TRBJ1-1,TGTGCCAGCTCACCATTGGGCAGGGTGGGCACTGAAGCTTTCTTT,CASSPLGRVGTEAFF
-,TRBV18,-,TRBJ1-1,TGTGCCAGCTCACCACCGGTACACAAGAACACTGAAGCTTTCTTT,CASSPPVHKNTEAFF
TRBD1,TRBV7-2,-,TRBJ1-2,TGTGCCAGCAGCTTAGGTCAGGGGGCAAGGGGCTACACCTTC,CASSLGQGARGYTF
-,TRBV4-2,-,TRBJ1-3,TGTGCCAGCAGCCAAAAGGGCCCCGGGGATGGAAACACCATATATTTT,CASSQKGPGDGNTIYF
-,TRBV5-1,-,TRBJ1-2,TGCGCCAGCAGCTCCACTCGGGGGGCTTCCTATGGCTACACCTTC,CASSSTRGASYGYTF
-,TRBV19,-,TRBJ1-1,TGTGCCAGTAGTATAGACGGGAACACTGAAGCTTTCTTT,CASSIDGNTEAFF
-,TRBV6-2/TRBV6-3,once,TRBJ2-7,TGTGCCAGCAGCCCATTCCTCTCCTACGAGCAGTACTTC,CASSPFLSYEQYF
TRBD1,TRBV7-3,-,TRBJ1-3,TGTGCCAGCAGCATCGGACAGGGGTCAAACACCATATATTTT,CASSIGQGSNTIYF
TRBD2,TRBV11-2,-,TRBJ2-7,TGTGCCAGCAGCTTAGAGCTAGCGGGGGCCTACGAGCAGTACTTC,CASSLELAGAYEQYF
-,TRBV18,-,TRBJ1-1,TGTGCCAGCTCACCATCGAACACCGGACAGAGACGTACTGAAGCTTTCTTT,CASSPSNTGQRRTEAFF
-,TRBV5-1,few,TRBJ1-2,TGCGCCAGCAGAGCGGGGGGGTCTAACTATGGCTACACCTTC,CASRAGGSNYGYTF
-,TRBV30,-,TRBJ1-1,TGTGCCTGGAGTGCTCCCGGCAGGGTGAACACTGAAGCTTTCTTT,CAWSAPGRVNTEAFF
TRBD1,TRBV27,-,TRBJ1-1,TGTGCCAGCAGTGATAGGGGGCTGGCTGAAGCTTTCTTT,CASSDRGLAEAFF
-,TRBV18,-,TRBJ1-5,TGTGCCAGCTCCCCTGACGAGCAACGGAGGCAGCCCCAGCATTTT,CASSPDEQRRQPQHF
TRBD2,TRBV29-1,-,TRBJ2-1,TGCAGCGTTGAAGGTCGGGGGGGTTACAATGAGCAGTTCTTC,CSVEGRGGYNEQFF
-,TRBV9,-,TRBJ1-2,TGTGCCAGCGGGGCAGAGGAGCTTAACTATGGCTACACCTTC,CASGAEELNYGYTF